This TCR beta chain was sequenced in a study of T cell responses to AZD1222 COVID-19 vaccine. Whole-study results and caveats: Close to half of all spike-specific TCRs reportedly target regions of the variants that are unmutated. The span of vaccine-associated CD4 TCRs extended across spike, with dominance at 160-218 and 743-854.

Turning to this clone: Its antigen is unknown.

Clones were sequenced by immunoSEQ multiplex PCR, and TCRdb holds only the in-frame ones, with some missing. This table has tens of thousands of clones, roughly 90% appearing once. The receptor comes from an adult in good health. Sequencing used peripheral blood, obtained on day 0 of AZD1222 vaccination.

The CDR3 sequence: CAWSSPGSGDEQFF. The CDR3 region has the DNA TGTGCCTGGAGTTCCCCCGGCAGCGGCGATGAGCAGTTCTTC. The chain is built from TRBV30 and TRBJ2-1, with D perhaps matching TRBD2 (5 bases). The ends were cut back, 2 bases at V and 8 bases at J, with 16 bases in the middle. The CDR3 runs 14 residues. Germline V gives CDR1 GTSNPN, CDR2 SVGIG (reference sequence). Full variable domain (missing parts from reference TRBV30 and TRBJ2-1): SQTIHQWPATLVQPVGSPLSLECTVEGTSNPNLYWYRQAAGRGLQLLFYSVGIGQISSEVPQNLSASRPQDRQFILSSKKLLLSDSGFYLCAWSSPGSGDEQFFGPGTRLTVL.